This is a list of T cell receptor beta chains from one sample in a study of early T cells in non-severe SARS-CoV-2 infection. TCRdb re-analysed the 5' RACE reads in MiXCR, keeping a single row per CDR3 protein. The data show about 83,000 distinct CDR3 sequences, around 15% seen once. The specimen was whole blood. These TCRs come from an adult who was a healthcare worker with PCR-confirmed SARS-CoV-2 infection or an uninfected control (not recorded which). CDR3s include the opening cysteine and the closing phenylalanine or tryptophan. The order of the fields is V gene, clone size, D gene, J gene, CDR3 DNA, CDR3 protein. The D gene is left open where the match is weak. The listing skips clone size in some rows; elsewhere it reads once, few, many or a size class.

TRBV2	-	TRBD2	TRBJ2-5	TGTGCCAGCAGACTAGGGACTAGCGGGGGCCAAGAGACCCAGTACTTC	CASRLGTSGGQETQYF
TRBV20-1	many	TRBD1	TRBJ2-3	TGCAGTGCTAGAGACCGGACTGGACAGGGGGAAACAGATACGCAGTATTTT	CSARDRTGQGETDTQYF
TRBV5-5	many	TRBD1	TRBJ2-7	TGTGCCAGCAGCTGGACAGGGGGACCCTACGAGCAGTACTTC	CASSWTGGPYEQYF
TRBV18	few	TRBD1	TRBJ2-7	TGTGCCAGCTCACCCGGACAGGGTATGAGCTACGAGCAGTACTTC	CASSPGQGMSYEQYF
TRBV2	many	TRBD2	TRBJ2-5	TGTGCCAGCAGCGCCGGGACTAGCGGGGGGAGGTGGCAAGAGACCCAGTACTTC	CASSAGTSGGRWQETQYF
TRBV27	many	-	TRBJ2-5	TGTGCCAGCAGTTTATCGGATTCCCTGTCAGAGACCCAGTACTTC	CASSLSDSLSETQYF
TRBV6-4	-	-	TRBJ2-3	TGTGCCAGCAGTGACGTACAGACTACAGATACGCAGTATTTT	CASSDVQTTDTQYF
TRBV3-1	many	-	TRBJ1-4	TGTGCCAGCAGCTCCGTACTAGAAAAACTGTTTTTT	CASSSVLEKLFF
TRBV12-3/TRBV12-4	-	-	TRBJ1-5	TGTGCCAGCAGCAGGGGTTTTGGCAATCAGCCCCAGCATTTT	CASSRGFGNQPQHF
TRBV2	many	TRBD1	TRBJ2-2	TGTGCCAGCAGGGAAACAGGGGGTCGGGCGAACACCGGGGAGCTGTTTTTT	CASRETGGRANTGELFF
TRBV6-6	many	-	TRBJ1-5	TGTGCCAGCAGTCAACAGGGTAATCAGCCCCAGCATTTT	CASSQQGNQPQHF
TRBV29-1	-	-	TRBJ1-2	TGCAGCGTTCCGACGAGTTTCTATGGCTACACCTTC	CSVPTSFYGYTF
TRBV7-6	many	-	TRBJ2-7	TGTGCCAGCAGCTCGGGCTTGGGCGAGCAGTACTTC	CASSSGLGEQYF
TRBV5-5	few	-	TRBJ1-1	TGTGCCAGCAGCTACGACGGGGGCCGAGCTTTCTTT	CASSYDGGRAFF
TRBV4-3	-	-	TRBJ1-1	TGCGCCAGCAGCCCTGAGGGGGGGGTAGCTTTCTTT	CASSPEGGVAFF
TRBV10-3	once	-	TRBJ1-1	TGTGCCACGGGTGGGCAGCTAAGGGCAACTGAAGCTTTCTTT	CATGGQLRATEAFF
TRBV20-1	-	-	TRBJ1-1	TGCAGTGCCACGACGGGGGCCGGCGAGAACACTGAAGCTTTCTTT	CSATTGAGENTEAFF
TRBV7-3	-	TRBD1	TRBJ2-1	TGTGCCAGCAGCTCCCGACAGGGCGGAGGTGAGCAGTTCTTC	CASSSRQGGGEQFF
TRBV4-1	-	TRBD1	TRBJ2-3	TGCGCCAGCAGCCAGACAGGGGTCGGCACAGATACGCAGTATTTT	CASSQTGVGTDTQYF
TRBV7-3	few	TRBD1	TRBJ2-2	TGTGCCAGCCAAGGGACAGGAGGCACCGGGGAGCTGTTTTTT	CASQGTGGTGELFF